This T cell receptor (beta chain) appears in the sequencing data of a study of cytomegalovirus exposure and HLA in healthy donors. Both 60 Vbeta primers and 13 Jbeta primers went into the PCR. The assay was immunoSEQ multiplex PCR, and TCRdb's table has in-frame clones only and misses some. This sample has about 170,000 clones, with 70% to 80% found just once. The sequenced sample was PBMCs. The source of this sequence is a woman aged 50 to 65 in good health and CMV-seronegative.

CDR3 DNA: TGTGCCAGCACCCGGACAGGGTTGGAGTACGAGCAGTACTTC. This codes for CASTRTGLEYEQYF. The chain employs TRBV6-1 and TRBJ2-5, with 8 bases fitting TRBD1. The end of the DNA is better explained by TRBJ2-7, so the J call may be wrong. The length of the CDR3 is 14 residues. Germline V gives CDR1 MNHNS, CDR2 SASEGT.